A single sample is the source of the 3 T cell receptor beta chains below, sequenced in a study of CD8+ T cells in alopecia areata. Described treatment: oral pan-JAK inhibitor, 5-10 mg twice daily. RNA was extracted and reverse transcribed into cDNA as the sequencing template. The protocol was immunoSEQ multiplex PCR, while the TCRdb copy is restricted to in-frame clones and leaves out a portion. In the table there are 150,000 to 200,000 clones, 50% to 75% of which are singletons. Sequenced material: CD4+ T cells sorted from blood, taken between weeks 55 and 65, from a patient treated with tofacitinib. These receptors all stem from a human donor with alopecia areata.

This chain links TRBV7-3 with TRBJ2-4, with TRBD1 matching 9 bases. V lost 4 bases to trimming and J lost 6 bases; unmatched junction nucleotides: 1. Germline-derived CDR1 and CDR2 are SGHTA and FQGTGA. CDR3 length: 13 amino acids. The CDR3 bases are TGTGCCAGCAGCTCGGGACAGGGAAACATTCAGTACTTC. Residues: CASSSGQGNIQYF.

The chain employs TRBV30 and TRBJ1-1, with D unresolved. The CDR3 has 13 amino acids. Germline-derived CDR1 and CDR2 are GTSNPN and SVGIG (reference sequence). The V end was cut by 4 bases, the J end by 3 bases, with 12 bases between. In DNA form, the CDR3 reads TGTGCCTGGACTCGTCAGGAATACACTGAAGCTTTCTTT. Protein product: CAWTRQEYTEAFF.

The chain combines TRBV2 with TRBJ2-5; D is perhaps TRBD1 or TRBD2 (5 bases each). V gave up 7 bases and J gave up 5 bases, with 8 bases separating them. The germline CDR1 and CDR2 sequences are SNHLY and FYNNEI. The CDR3 sequence is 11 residues long. The CDR3 coding sequence is TGTGCCAGCAAAGGGGAGGAGACCCAGTACTTC. Its protein is CASKGEETQYF.